The T cell receptor beta chain under discussion was sequenced for a study of response to subunit inactivated influenza vaccine. Study outcomes and limitations: Seasonal influenza vaccination, on each occasion, was suggested by the authors to recruit few new T cells.

Of note for this clonotype: The antigen is undetermined.

CDR1 and CDR2 from the germline V gene are KGHSH and LQKENI. V gave up 3 bases and J gave up 9 bases, with 15 bases separating them. CDR3 length equals 14 residues. TCRdb used MiXCR to reprocess the RT-PCR reads, holding one entry per CDR3 protein. The sample shows around 530,000 distinct CDR3 sequences, 16% of them seen only once. The J gene is TRBJ2-1, the V gene TRBV18, with a possible D match to TRBD2 (5 bases). This clonotype originated in a man in his fifties or sixties who received an inactivated influenza vaccine. The sample here was CD4+ T cells sorted from PBMCs, taken less than 25 months after vaccination. The CDR3 loop is CASSPRDRKGEQFF. The CDR3, as DNA: TGTGCCAGCTCACCGAGGGATCGTAAGGGTGAGCAGTTCTTC.